The entry below gives a single T cell receptor beta chain sequence along with its context. The data derive from a study of blood T cell repertoires in COVID-19. At the level of the study: Acute-phase and convalescent COVID-19 samples originated in the United States, Italy and Spain.

Clones were sequenced by immunoSEQ multiplex PCR, and TCRdb holds only the in-frame ones, with some missing. The sample holds about 180,000 clones; over 75% are singletons and the top ten take approximately 9.8%. Trimming cost V 2 bases and J 4 bases; bases outside gene matches: 7. The length of the CDR3 is 17 residues. Germline V gene lookup returns CDR1 LNHDA and CDR2 SQIVND (reference sequence). This clonotype was obtained from a woman of 80 years or more with acute or convalescent COVID-19. The V call is TRBV19, the J call TRBJ2-3; 12 bases agree with TRBD2. The sequenced material came from peripheral blood. The CDR3 loop is CASSISTSGSAADTQYF. In DNA, the CDR3 is TGTGCCAGTAGTATATCGACTAGCGGGAGTGCAGCAGATACGCAGTATTTT.